This entry lists 32 T cell receptor beta chains sequenced from one sample in a study of beta chain features in type 1 diabetes. Study results and caveats: Shortening of TCRB CDR3s, moderate but significant, appeared in all four CD4+ subsets of Type 1 diabetes patients.

The investigators reverse transcribed all of the isolated RNA, so they sequenced expressed TCRB transcripts. Libraries were prepared by immunoSEQ multiplex PCR; TCRdb keeps only in-frame clonotypes and omits some of them. In the table there are 500,000 to 800,000 clones, around 12% of which are singletons. These receptors are not linked to any known antigen. Sequencing was carried out using naive CD4+ T cells from blood. The receptors stem from a man younger than 45 with type 1 diabetes.

This clone was recorded a few times. The genes are TRBV7-6 and TRBJ1-2; D call uncertain. Germline V gene data show CDR1 as SGHVS and CDR2 as FNYEAQ. Trimming left V 1 base short and J 7 bases short, with 10 bases between. The CDR3 loop spans 13 amino acids. The CDR3 DNA follows: TGTGCCAGCAGCTTAGAATCGAGTCGTGGCTACACCTTC. Protein product: CASSLESSRGYTF.

The gene calls are TRBV7-2 and TRBJ1-6, with D tentatively TRBD1 (5 bases). The length of the CDR3 is 14 residues. From germline, CDR1 is SGHTA and CDR2 FQGNSA. Trimming left V 5 bases short and J 10 bases short, with 15 bases between. The CDR3 is CASSTQVPASPLHF. CDR3 nucleotide sequence: TGTGCCAGCAGCACACAGGTTCCCGCGTCACCCCTCCACTTT. The variable domain in full, completed from reference TRBV7-2 and TRBJ1-6, reads GAGVSQSPSNKVTEKGKDVELRCDPISGHTALYWYRQSLGQGLEFLIYFQGNSAPDKSGLPSDRFSAERTGGSVSTLTIQRTQQEDSAVYLCASSTQVPASPLHFGNGTRLTVT.

The V call is TRBV21-1, the J call TRBJ1-6; the table's D gene call, TRBD1, was not cross checked with the DNA. TRBV21-1 is an annotated pseudogene. The CDR3 has 15 residues. CDR3 DNA sequence: TGTGCCAGCAGCAACCAGGGCGTGCTGGATTCACCCCTCCACTTT. It codes for CASSNQGVLDSPLHF.

This clone came up a few times. The chain joins TRBV18 to TRBJ1-1; the D gene is possibly TRBD1 (6 bases). Trimming shortened V by 0 bases and J by 5 bases, and 16 bases separated the two germline ends. Germline V gene lookup returns CDR1 KGHSH and CDR2 LQKENI. The CDR3 has 16 residues. CDR3 bases: TGTGCCAGCTCACCACCGTCAGGGCCAGGGGCTACTGAAGCTTTCTTT. Protein product: CASSPPSGPGATEAFF.

This clone was detected only a few times. This chain uses TRBV7-2 with TRBJ1-2; D might be TRBD1 (5 bases). CDR3 length: 14 amino acids. V lost 3 bases and J lost 8, with 16 bases in between. Germline lookup yields CDR1 SGHTA and CDR2 FQGNSA. In nucleotides, the CDR3 is TGTGCCAGCAGCTTTCTGCAGGGATCTGTCGGCTACACCTTC. It yields the protein CASSFLQGSVGYTF.

This clone was seen more than once but under ten times. This rearrangement joins TRBV7-9 to TRBJ2-7, with 9 nucleotides matching TRBD2. V was pared by 5 bases and J by 2 bases, with 4 bases of the junction left unmatched. The CDR3 loop spans 14 amino acids. Germline CDR1 and CDR2: SEHNR and FQNEAQ (reference sequence). CDR3 in DNA: TGTGCCAGCAGCCTAGGACTAGCGCCCTACGAGCAGTACTTC. Its translation: CASSLGLAPYEQYF.

The rearrangement links TRBV27 to TRBJ2-6; the D gene is possibly TRBD1 (6 bases). Trimming took 6 bases from V and 0 from J, leaving 12 bases between them. The length of the CDR3 is 16 residues. Germline V lookup: CDR1 MNHEY, CDR2 SMNVEV (reference sequence). The CDR3 here is CASSQTGSSGANVLTF. The CDR3 DNA is TGTGCCAGCAGCCAGACAGGAAGCTCTGGGGCCAACGTCCTGACTTTC. The complete variable domain, with remaining parts taken from reference TRBV27 and TRBJ2-6, reads EAQVTQNPRYLITVTGKKLTVTCSQNMNHEYMSWYRQDPGLGLRQIYYSMNVEVTDKGDVPEGYKVSRKEKRNFPLILESPSPNQTSLYFCASSQTGSSGANVLTFGAGSRLTVL.

This chain links TRBV15 with TRBJ2-3; D might be TRBD2 (6 bases). Trimming cost V 0 bases and J 14 bases, with 15 bases left between them. The CDR3 is made up of 13 amino acids. The germline CDR1 and CDR2 sequences are LNHNV and YYDKDF (reference sequence). CDR3 sequence: CATSREGLIFGYF. The CDR3 nucleotides are TGTGCCACCAGCAGAGAGGGACTCATTTTCGGGTATTTT.

This clone was found a few times. The chain has TRBV7-3 and TRBJ1-1; a weak D match, TRBD1 (6 bases). Germline assignment: CDR1 SGHTA and CDR2 FQGTGA. Trimming pared 5 bases from V and 1 base from J, leaving 11 bases between. CDR3 length: 14 residues. The DNA of the CDR3 is TGTGCCAGCAGCGCCGGACAGACGAACACTGAAGCTTTCTTT. As protein: CASSAGQTNTEAFF.

The chain uses TRBV28 and TRBJ2-1, with D perhaps matching TRBD1 or TRBD2 (5 bases each). Trimming pared 8 bases from V and 0 bases from J, leaving 14 bases between. The CDR3 runs to 15 residues. CDR1 and CDR2 (germline): MDHEN, SYDVKM. CDR3 region: CASSWDGLSYNEQFF. For the CDR3, the DNA is TGTGCCAGCTCTTGGGACGGCCTCTCCTACAATGAGCAGTTCTTC. Complete variable domain (other parts from reference TRBV28 and TRBJ2-1): DVKVTQSSRYLVKRTGEKVFLECVQDMDHENMFWYRQDPGLGLRLIYFSYDVKMKEKGDIPEGYSVSREKKERFSLILESASTNQTSMYLCASSWDGLSYNEQFFGPGTRLTVL.

The rearrangement joins TRBV27 to TRBJ1-1; D may be TRBD1 (5 bases). This CDR3 region has 13 residues. Per germline, CDR1 MNHEY and CDR2 SMNVEV (reference sequence). With 6 bases removed from V and 2 bases from J, the gap between germline ends came to 10 bases. The CDR3 region is CASSQGRNTEAFF. CDR3 nucleotides: TGTGCCAGCAGCCAGGGCCGCAACACTGAAGCTTTCTTT.

The genes are TRBV7-8 and TRBJ1-2; no definite D call. CDR1 SGHVS and CDR2 FQNEAQ come from the germline V gene. This CDR3 contains 14 residues. V lost 5 bases to trimming and J lost 8 bases, with 18 bases between them. The CDR3 loop is CASSPQAGQGGYTF. The CDR3 DNA is TGTGCCAGCAGCCCCCAAGCAGGCCAAGGCGGCTACACCTTC.

This clone appeared a few times. The rearrangement uses TRBV7-2 and TRBJ2-1; TRBD2 is a possible D gene (5 bases). V lost 3 bases and J lost 0, with 12 bases in between. This CDR3 is built from 16 residues. The germline CDR1 and CDR2 sequences are SGHTA and FQGNSA. The CDR3 loop is CASSFWAGGSYNEQFF. The CDR3 DNA reads as TGTGCCAGCAGCTTCTGGGCCGGAGGCTCCTACAATGAGCAGTTCTTC. Drawing the rest from reference TRBV7-2 and TRBJ2-1, the complete variable domain is GAGVSQSPSNKVTEKGKDVELRCDPISGHTALYWYRQSLGQGLEFLIYFQGNSAPDKSGLPSDRFSAERTGGSVSTLTIQRTQQEDSAVYLCASSFWAGGSYNEQFFGPGTRLTVL.

The chain uses TRBV2 and TRBJ1-3; D unclear. Trimming removed 6 bases at V and 2 bases at J, with 11 bases between. Germline V gene data show CDR1 as SNHLY and CDR2 as FYNNEI. The CDR3 length is 14 residues. CDR3 nucleotides: TGTGCCAGCAGCGGACCCGGGCCTGGAAACACCATATATTTT. This translates into CASSGPGPGNTIYF.

This clone has more than one count but fewer than ten. The same CDR3 can be traced to other DNA sequences in this sample. The rearrangement uses TRBV5-1 and TRBJ2-5; D may correspond to TRBD1 or TRBD2 (5 bases each). This CDR3 region has 14 residues. In germline, CDR1 is SGHRS, CDR2 YFSETQ. V lost 0 bases, J lost 3 bases, and 9 bases lay in between. CDR3 in amino acids: CASSLAGTEETQYF. The CDR3 nucleotides are TGCGCCAGCAGCTTGGCGGGGACGGAAGAGACCCAGTACTTC. The full variable domain, with the rest looked up from reference TRBV5-1 and TRBJ2-5, is KAGVTQTPRYLIKTRGQQVTLSCSPISGHRSVSWYQQTPGQGLQFLFEYFSETQRNKGNFPGRFSGRQFSNSRSEMNVSTLELGDSALYLCASSLAGTEETQYFGPGTRLLVL.

The rearrangement uses TRBV15 and TRBJ1-5; 9 bases map to TRBD1. This CDR3 has 16 residues. J gave up 3 bases and V 5 bases, and 8 bases lay outside the gene matches. Germline V CDR1 and CDR2: LNHNV, YYDKDF (reference sequence). CDR3 region: CATSSEDRGFNQPQHF. The DNA of the CDR3 is TGTGCCACCAGCTCGGAGGACAGGGGATTCAATCAGCCCCAGCATTTT.

The chain carries TRBV29-1 and TRBJ2-1, with D perhaps given as TRBD1 or TRBD2 (7 bases each). The CDR3 spans 17 residues. The ends were cut back, 3 bases at V and 6 bases at J, with 24 bases in the middle. Germline V gene lookup returns CDR1 SQVTM and CDR2 ANQGSEA. This chain's CDR3 is CSVDRGRERGNVNEQFF. CDR3 sequence (DNA): TGCAGCGTTGATAGGGGGCGGGAGCGGGGTAACGTCAATGAGCAGTTCTTC.

The chain is built from TRBV9 and TRBJ2-7, with TRBD2 as a possible D gene (5 bases). This CDR3 comprises 15 residues. Germline lookup yields CDR1 SGDLS and CDR2 YYNGEE. Trimming removed 2 bases from V and 4 bases from J, with 16 bases in between. Here the CDR3 DNA reads TGTGCCAGCAGCGTTGACGGCGGCGGGTGGTACGAGCAGTACTTC. This sequence encodes CASSVDGGGWYEQYF.

This clone was seen more than once but under ten times. V is TRBV6-1 and J is TRBJ1-5; D gene uncertain. The CDR3 has 13 residues. CDR1 and CDR2 (germline): MNHNS, SASEGT. V was cut by 3 bases and J by 3 bases, with 6 bases left in between. The CDR3 spells CASSENINQPQHF. The CDR3 DNA reads as TGTGCCAGCAGTGAGAATATCAATCAGCCCCAGCATTTT.

There are a few counts of this clone. V and J are TRBV7-9 and TRBJ1-5; D not certain. V lost 4 bases to trimming and J lost 2 bases, with 12 bases between them. The CDR3 sequence is 15 residues long. Germline assignment: CDR1 SEHNR and CDR2 FQNEAQ (reference sequence). The CDR3 protein is CASSSLTRGNQPQHF. The CDR3, as DNA: TGTGCCAGCAGCTCCCTGACTAGGGGCAATCAGCCCCAGCATTTT.

The V and J genes are TRBV11-2 and TRBJ2-5; a possible D gene is TRBD2 (6 bases). The CDR3 sequence is 14 residues long. Germline CDR1 and CDR2: SGHAT and FQNNGV. Trimming stripped 5 bases from V and 1 base from J, with 11 bases between. The CDR3 sequence: CASSRRDSQETQYF. DNA for the CDR3: TGTGCCAGCAGCAGACGGGACTCCCAAGAGACCCAGTACTTC.

This rearrangement joins TRBV29-1 to TRBJ2-1; no clear D gene. This CDR3 is built from 14 residues. Germline V gives CDR1 SQVTM, CDR2 ANQGSEA. V lost 2 bases and J lost 7, with 15 bases in between. CDR3 nucleotide sequence: TGCAGCGTTGAACCCGCACACCTAGGGAATGAGCAGTTCTTC. Encoded protein: CSVEPAHLGNEQFF.

In this sample, this clone turned up a few times. This sequence joins TRBV7-6 and TRBJ1-5; D gene uncertain. The CDR3 loop spans 15 amino acids. CDR1 and CDR2 from the germline V gene are SGHVS and FNYEAQ. Trimming cost V 3 bases and J 1 base, with 10 bases left between them. CDR3 DNA: TGTGCCAGCAGCTTTAGTGGGGAAAGCAATCAGCCCCAGCATTTT. Translated, it gives CASSFSGESNQPQHF.

V gene TRBV6-4 combines with J gene TRBJ1-6; D uncertain. The germline V gene has CDR1 MRHNA and CDR2 SNTAGT. Trimming left V 3 bases short and J 8 bases short, with 11 bases between. The CDR3 sequence is 14 residues long. CDR3 nucleotide sequence: TGTGCCAGCAGTGAATTGGGTATTGATTCACCCCTCCACTTT. This translates into CASSELGIDSPLHF.

This clone was seen more than once but under ten times. This chain links TRBV6-5 with TRBJ2-7, with D possibly being TRBD2 (6 bases). The CDR3 length is 15 residues. CDR1 and CDR2 from the germline V gene are MNHEY and SVGAGI. The V gene lost 4 bases and the J gene lost 0 bases, with 13 bases spanning the gap. CDR3 DNA sequence: TGTGCCAGCAGTTCGATTGCGGGACTCTCCTACGAGCAGTACTTC. Amino acids: CASSSIAGLSYEQYF.

The chain recombines TRBV5-1 with TRBJ2-1, with TRBD2 matching 8 bases. Per the germline V gene, CDR1 is SGHRS and CDR2 is YFSETQ. There are 15 residues in the CDR3. With 0 bases clipped from V and 8 bases from J, the junction kept 7 bases outside the gene matches. This chain's CDR3 is CASSLGAGGDHEQFF. The CDR3 DNA reads as TGCGCCAGCAGCTTGGGCGCGGGGGGTGACCATGAGCAGTTCTTC. Complete variable domain (other parts from reference TRBV5-1 and TRBJ2-1): KAGVTQTPRYLIKTRGQQVTLSCSPISGHRSVSWYQQTPGQGLQFLFEYFSETQRNKGNFPGRFSGRQFSNSRSEMNVSTLELGDSALYLCASSLGAGGDHEQFFGPGTRLTVL.

The V and J genes are TRBV18 and TRBJ1-1; possibly TRBD1 for D (6 bases). Trimming shortened V by 3 bases and J by 4 bases, and 12 bases separated the two germline ends. The CDR3 extends over 14 amino acids. Germline CDR1 and CDR2: KGHSH and LQKENI. In DNA form, the CDR3 reads TGTGCCAGCTCACCCCTGGACAGAAGCACTGAAGCTTTCTTT. Its protein is CASSPLDRSTEAFF.

J is TRBJ2-7 and V is TRBV2, with D uncertain. The ends were cut back, 4 bases at V and 2 bases at J, with 6 bases in the middle. Germline loops: CDR1 SNHLY, CDR2 FYNNEI. The CDR3 covers 12 residues. In DNA, the CDR3 is TGTGCCAGCAGTGTAATGGCCTACGAGCAGTACTTC. This encodes CASSVMAYEQYF.

This chain joins TRBV18 and TRBJ1-4, with a tentative D call TRBD1 (5 bases). V shed 6 bases and J shed 0 bases, with 8 bases lying between them. Germline CDR1 reads KGHSH; CDR2 reads LQKENI. CDR3 length equals 14 residues. This chain's CDR3 is CASSTTATNEKLFF. CDR3 nucleotide sequence: TGTGCCAGCTCGACGACAGCAACTAATGAAAAACTGTTTTTT.

In the case of this clone: A much larger clone differs from this one at a single base, so this may be a read error. The V call is TRBV7-2, the J call TRBJ2-5; unclear D gene. The J call may not be correct, given that the DNA end is closer to TRBJ2-7. The CDR3 spans 11 residues. CDR1 is SGHTA and CDR2 is FQGNSA in the germline V gene. CDR3 nucleotide sequence: TGTGCCAGCAGCTTAGTCTACGAGCAGTACTTC. This translates into CASSLVYEQYF.

This clone was seen a few times. This chain joins TRBV18 and TRBJ2-3; D gene unclear. The CDR3 contains 16 residues. The germline CDR1 and CDR2 sequences are KGHSH and LQKENI. Trimming removed 3 bases at V and 0 bases at J, with 13 bases between. The CDR3 spells CASSPYAGPSTDTQYF. The DNA for the CDR3 is TGTGCCAGCTCACCTTACGCTGGGCCTAGCACAGATACGCAGTATTTT.

The rearrangement links TRBV2 to TRBJ2-5; 11 bases are shared with TRBD2. This CDR3 region has 15 residues. The J segment lost 1 base and the V segment lost 6 bases, leaving 4 bases of the junction unmatched. Germline V lookup: CDR1 SNHLY, CDR2 FYNNEI. The CDR3 DNA follows: TGTGCCAGCAGCACTAGCGGGGGCCCCCAAGAGACCCAGTACTTC. Amino acids: CASSTSGGPQETQYF.